The entry below gives a single TCR beta chain sequence along with its context. Its antigen remains unidentified. Since a much larger clone is just one base distant, this may be a read error. The CDR3 carries no conserved terminal phenylalanine or tryptophan, so it likely arises from a read error. This specimen belongs to a study of regulatory T cells in long-lasting Graves disease. General study results and limits: Persistent disease preferred TRBV28, TRBJ1-2 and TRBJ2-5. Newly diagnosed Graves' patients exceeded persistent ones in TCR diversity.

Both iRepertoire HTBI primers and Arm-PCR of CDR3 regions were used to build the TCR beta libraries. TCRdb redid the calling of the multiplex PCR reads with MiXCR, one entry per CDR3 protein. The sample shows roughly 320,000 distinct CDR3 sequences, over 15% of them seen only once. The CDR3 length is 15 residues. V was pared by 7 bases and J by 6 bases, with 19 bases between. Germline CDR1 is WNHNN and CDR2 is SYGVQD (reference sequence). Time point denoted: newly diagnosed GD, antithyroid drugs for less than 3 months. Preparation of the TCR library used RNA extracted from PBMCs. These data were also filed under a second study, of T cells in Graves' hyperthyroidism and ophthalmopathy.

Sequencing was performed on peripheral blood mononuclear cells (PBMCs), taken at new diagnosis, from a patient treated with antithyroid drugs. The source is a man aged 40-49 years with Graves disease. The chain carries TRBV10-1 and TRBJ2-1; D possibly uses TRBD1 or TRBD2 (6 bases each). This CDR3 reads CASTWGAGTPNEQFL. CDR3 in DNA: TGCGCCAGCACCTGGGGGGCGGGGACCCCCAATGAGCAGTTCCTC.